These T cell receptor beta chains were read from a single sample in a study of T cell responses to AZD1222 COVID-19 vaccine. The table came from immunoSEQ multiplex PCR; TCRdb's copy has only in-frame clones and leaves some out. The data hold roughly 84,000 clones, with around 90% observed a single time. This specimen was peripheral blood, taken on day 0 of AZD1222 vaccination. Source of these receptors: an adult in good health. Each CDR3 is given without its conserved first and last residue. Each record gives: CDR3 length, J gene, V gene, CDR3 protein.

11	TRBJ1-1	TRBV14	ASSPGMNTEAF
15	TRBJ1-1	TRBV9	ASSLSEGGQYDTEAF
11	TRBJ1-2	TRBV7-9	ATGQGYGYGYT
11	TRBJ1-1	TRBV5-1	ASSFGGNTEAF
12	TRBJ1-2	TRBV18	ASSPPGQGYGYT
13	TRBJ2-1	TRBV7-9	ASSFRDRAYNEQF
14	TRBJ1-2	TRBV9	ASSVGGQAANYGYT
10	TRBJ2-3	TRBV19	ASSGRADAQY
15	TRBJ2-6	TRBV19	ASIRDRGASGANVLT
12	TRBJ2-1	TRBV7-9	ASSPQVGGNEQF
13	TRBJ1-5	TRBV30	AWSVRGGVNQPQH
12	TRBJ2-2	TRBV6-1	ASSERGAPGELF
14	TRBJ2-7	TRBV21-1	ASSKRLVSQVHEQY
11	TRBJ1-1	TRBV2	ASSDTRDTEAF
11	TRBJ2-4	TRBV5-8	GTSGRALNIQY
12	TRBJ1-5	TRBV24-1	ATSDSGNNQPQH
10	TRBJ1-1	TRBV18	ASSPVEGGAF
13	TRBJ1-5	TRBV7-2	ASSLTGTGYQPQH
11	TRBJ1-6	TRBV7-8	ASSLGPHSPLH
11	TRBJ1-1	TRBV7-8	ASSQGVNTEAF
13	TRBJ2-5	TRBV5-1	ASKGSEVASETQY
14	TRBJ1-5	TRBV30	AWSLPGRVSNQPQH
13	TRBJ1-4	TRBV2	ASSEGGQSNEKLF
12	TRBJ1-2	TRBV29-1	SVVQSAANYGYT
12	TRBJ1-2	TRBV18	ASSPLRENYGYT
12	TRBJ1-1	TRBV3-1/TRBV3-2	ASSLGTAAAEAF
12	TRBJ2-7	TRBV23-1	ASSSAAGSGEQY